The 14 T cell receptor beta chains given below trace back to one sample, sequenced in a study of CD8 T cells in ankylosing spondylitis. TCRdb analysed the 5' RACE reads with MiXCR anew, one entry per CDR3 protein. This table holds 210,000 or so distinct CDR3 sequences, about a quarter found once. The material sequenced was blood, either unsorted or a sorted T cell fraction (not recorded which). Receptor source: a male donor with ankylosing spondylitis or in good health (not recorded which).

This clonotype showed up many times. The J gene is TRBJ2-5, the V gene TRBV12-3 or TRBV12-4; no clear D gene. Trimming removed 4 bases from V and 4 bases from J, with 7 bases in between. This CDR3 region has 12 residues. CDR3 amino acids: CASSSNRETQYF. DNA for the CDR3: TGTGCCAGCAGTTCTAACCGAGAGACCCAGTACTTC.

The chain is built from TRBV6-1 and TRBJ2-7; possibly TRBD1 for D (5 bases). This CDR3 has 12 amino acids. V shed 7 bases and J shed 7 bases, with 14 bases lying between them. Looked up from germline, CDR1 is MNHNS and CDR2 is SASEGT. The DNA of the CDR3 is TGTGCCAGCACCGCAGGGCTCCAAGAGCAGTACTTC. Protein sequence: CASTAGLQEQYF.

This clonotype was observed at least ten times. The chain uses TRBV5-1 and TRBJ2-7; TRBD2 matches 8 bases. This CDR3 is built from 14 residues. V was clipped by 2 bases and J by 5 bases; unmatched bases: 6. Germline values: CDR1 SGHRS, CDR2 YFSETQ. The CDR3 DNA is TGCGCCAGCAGCTTTAGCGGGACTCGAGACGAGCAGTACTTC. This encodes CASSFSGTRDEQYF. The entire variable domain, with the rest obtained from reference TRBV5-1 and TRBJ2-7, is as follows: KAGVTQTPRYLIKTRGQQVTLSCSPISGHRSVSWYQQTPGQGLQFLFEYFSETQRNKGNFPGRFSGRQFSNSRSEMNVSTLELGDSALYLCASSFSGTRDEQYFGPGTRLTVT.

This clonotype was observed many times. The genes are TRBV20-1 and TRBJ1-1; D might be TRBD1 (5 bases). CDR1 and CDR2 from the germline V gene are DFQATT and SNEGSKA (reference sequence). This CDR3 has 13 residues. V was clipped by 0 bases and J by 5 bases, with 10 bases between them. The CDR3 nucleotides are TGCAGTGCTAGAGATCGCCGACAGACTGAAGCTTTCTTT. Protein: CSARDRRQTEAFF.

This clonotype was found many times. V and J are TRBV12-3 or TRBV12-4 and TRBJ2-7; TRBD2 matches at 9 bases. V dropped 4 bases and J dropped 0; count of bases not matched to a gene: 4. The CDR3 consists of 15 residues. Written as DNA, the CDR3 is TGTGCCAGCAGTTCAGTGACTAGCGGCTCCTACGAGCAGTACTTC. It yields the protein CASSSVTSGSYEQYF.

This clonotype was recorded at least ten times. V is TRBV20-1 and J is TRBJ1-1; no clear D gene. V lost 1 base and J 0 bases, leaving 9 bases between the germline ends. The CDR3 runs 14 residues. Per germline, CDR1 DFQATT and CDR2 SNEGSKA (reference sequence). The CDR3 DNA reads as TGCAGTGCTAGAGTGGTGGGTATGAACACTGAAGCTTTCTTT. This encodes CSARVVGMNTEAFF.

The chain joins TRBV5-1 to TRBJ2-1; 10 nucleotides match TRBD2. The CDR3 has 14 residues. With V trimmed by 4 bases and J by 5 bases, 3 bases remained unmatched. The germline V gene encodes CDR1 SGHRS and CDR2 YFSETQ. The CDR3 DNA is TGCGCCAGCAGCGTAAGCGGGAGGGACAATGAGCAGTTCTTC. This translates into CASSVSGRDNEQFF.

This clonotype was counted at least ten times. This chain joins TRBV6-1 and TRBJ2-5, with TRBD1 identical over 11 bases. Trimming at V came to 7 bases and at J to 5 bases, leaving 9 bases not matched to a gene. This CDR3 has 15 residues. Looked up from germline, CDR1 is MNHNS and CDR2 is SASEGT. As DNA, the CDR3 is TGTGCCAGCACGCGTTGGACAGGGGGCTTTGAGACCCAGTACTTC. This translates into CASTRWTGGFETQYF.

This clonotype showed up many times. The CDR3 coding sequence is TGTGCCAGCAGCTCGACACCCCTCGACAGGCCCGAGCAGTACTTC. Its protein is CASSSTPLDRPEQYF. The J gene is TRBJ2-7, the V gene TRBV5-6, with D perhaps matching TRBD1 (6 bases). The CDR3 has 15 residues. V was cut by 3 bases and J by 6 bases, with 19 bases left in between. CDR1 and CDR2 from the germline V gene are SGHDT and YYEEEE.

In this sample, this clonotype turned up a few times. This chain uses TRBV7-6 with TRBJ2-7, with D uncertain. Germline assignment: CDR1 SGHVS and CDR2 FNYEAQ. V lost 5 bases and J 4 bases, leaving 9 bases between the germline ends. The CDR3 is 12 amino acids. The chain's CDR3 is CASSQLGYEQYF. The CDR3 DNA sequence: TGTGCCAGCAGCCAATTAGGGTACGAGCAGTACTTC.

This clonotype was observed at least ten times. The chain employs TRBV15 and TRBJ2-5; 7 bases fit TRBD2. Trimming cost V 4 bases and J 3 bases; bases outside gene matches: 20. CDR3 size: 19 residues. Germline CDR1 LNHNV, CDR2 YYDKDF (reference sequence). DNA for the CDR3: TGTGCCACCAGCACCCTGAACCAGTTAGCGGGTGTGGGGAAAGAGACCCAGTACTTC. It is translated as CATSTLNQLAGVGKETQYF.

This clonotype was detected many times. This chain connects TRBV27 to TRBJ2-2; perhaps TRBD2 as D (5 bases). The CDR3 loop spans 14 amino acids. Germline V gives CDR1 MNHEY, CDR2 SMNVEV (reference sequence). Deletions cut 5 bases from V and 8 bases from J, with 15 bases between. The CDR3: CASSPPYERGELFF. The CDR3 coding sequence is TGTGCCAGCAGTCCCCCGTATGAGCGGGGGGAGCTGTTTTTT.

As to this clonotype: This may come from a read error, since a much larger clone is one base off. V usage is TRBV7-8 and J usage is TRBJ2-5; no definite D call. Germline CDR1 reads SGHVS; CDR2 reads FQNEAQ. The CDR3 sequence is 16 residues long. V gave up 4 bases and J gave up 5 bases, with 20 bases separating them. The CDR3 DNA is TGTGCCAGCAGCTCCATAGTAAGAGGTCGCCGGGAGACCCAGTACTTC. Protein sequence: CASSSIVRGRRETQYF. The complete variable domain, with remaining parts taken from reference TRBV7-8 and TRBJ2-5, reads GAGVSQSPRYKVAKRGQDVALRCDPISGHVSLFWYQQALGQGPEFLTYFQNEAQLDKSGLPSDRFFAERPEGSVSTLKIQRTQQEDSAVYLCASSSIVRGRRETQYFGPGTRLLVL.

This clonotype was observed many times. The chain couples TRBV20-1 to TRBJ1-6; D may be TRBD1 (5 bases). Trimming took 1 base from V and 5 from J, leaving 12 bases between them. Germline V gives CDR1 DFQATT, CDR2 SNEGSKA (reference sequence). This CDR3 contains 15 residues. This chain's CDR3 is CSARGAGSDNSPLHF. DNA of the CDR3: TGCAGTGCTAGAGGAGCAGGGAGCGATAATTCACCCCTCCACTTT.